This T cell receptor beta chain was identified during a study of shared clonotypes between healthy human individuals. A note on this clone: Antigen unknown.

The assay was run at deep level. Per the original data handling: Quality scores were absent from the junction-only immunoSEQ sequences, so filtering differed. Assay: immunoSEQ multiplex PCR; the TCRdb copy retains only in-frame clones and omits some. V, J and clone size are those of that table, while D and trimming were read from the DNA. This table holds about 2.1 million clones, 93% found once. CD45RO-negative CD8 cells positively selected for CCR7 made up the naive population, which excluded terminally differentiated effector memory CD45RA+ cells. General study results and limits: Sampling used blood alone; tissue repertoires probably differ.

Germline assignment: CDR1 MNHEY and CDR2 SMNVEV (reference sequence). This CDR3 is built from 14 residues. Trimming removed 2 bases at V and 2 bases at J, with 7 bases between. The sequencing input was naive CD8+ T cells from PBMCs. This TCR was recovered from a man aged 18 to 29 in good health. Some clones in this sample may be carry-over from other donors' samples. The rearrangement joins TRBV27 to TRBJ2-1; possibly TRBD1 for D (5 bases). CDR3 nucleotides: TGTGCCAGCAGTTTAATAGGGGCCTACAATGAGCAGTTCTTC. It codes for CASSLIGAYNEQFF.